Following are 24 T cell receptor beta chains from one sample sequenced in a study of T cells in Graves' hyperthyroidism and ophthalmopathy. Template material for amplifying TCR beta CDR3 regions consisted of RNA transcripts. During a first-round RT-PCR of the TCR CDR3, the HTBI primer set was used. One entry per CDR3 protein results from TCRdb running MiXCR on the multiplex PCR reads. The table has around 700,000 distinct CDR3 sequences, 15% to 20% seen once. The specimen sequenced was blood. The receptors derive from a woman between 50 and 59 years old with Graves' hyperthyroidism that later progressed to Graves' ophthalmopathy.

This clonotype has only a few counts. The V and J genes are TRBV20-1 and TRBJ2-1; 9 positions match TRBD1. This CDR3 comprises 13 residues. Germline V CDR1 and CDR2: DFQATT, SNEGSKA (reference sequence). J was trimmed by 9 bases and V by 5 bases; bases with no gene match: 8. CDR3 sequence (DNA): TGCAGTGCTGGCAGGACAGGGGAGGGTGAGCAGTTCTTC. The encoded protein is CSAGRTGEGEQFF.

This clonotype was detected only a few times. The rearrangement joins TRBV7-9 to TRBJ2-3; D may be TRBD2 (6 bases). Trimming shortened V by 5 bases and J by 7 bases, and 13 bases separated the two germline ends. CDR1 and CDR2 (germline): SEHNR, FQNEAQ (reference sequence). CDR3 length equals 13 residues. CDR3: CASSTTSINTQYF. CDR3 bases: TGTGCCAGCAGCACCACTAGCATTAATACGCAGTATTTT.

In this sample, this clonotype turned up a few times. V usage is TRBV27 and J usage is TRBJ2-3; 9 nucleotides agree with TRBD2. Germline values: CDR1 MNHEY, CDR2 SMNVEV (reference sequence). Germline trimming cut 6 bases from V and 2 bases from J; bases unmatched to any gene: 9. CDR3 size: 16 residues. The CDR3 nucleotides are TGTGCCAGCAGCCCTAAGACTAGCGGATTCACAGATACGCAGTATTTT. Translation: CASSPKTSGFTDTQYF.

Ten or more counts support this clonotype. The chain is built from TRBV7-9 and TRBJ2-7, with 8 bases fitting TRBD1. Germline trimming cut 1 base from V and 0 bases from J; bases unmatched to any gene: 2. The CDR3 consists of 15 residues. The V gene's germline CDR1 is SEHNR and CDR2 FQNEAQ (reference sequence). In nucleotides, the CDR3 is TGTGCCAGCAGCTTAGGGACAGGGAGCTCCTACGAGCAGTACTTC. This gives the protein CASSLGTGSSYEQYF. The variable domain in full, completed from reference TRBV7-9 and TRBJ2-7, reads DTGVSQNPRHKITKRGQNVTFRCDPISEHNRLYWYRQTLGQGPEFLTYFQNEAQLEKSRLLSDRFSAERPKGSFSTLEIQRTEQGDSAMYLCASSLGTGSSYEQYFGPGTRLTVT.

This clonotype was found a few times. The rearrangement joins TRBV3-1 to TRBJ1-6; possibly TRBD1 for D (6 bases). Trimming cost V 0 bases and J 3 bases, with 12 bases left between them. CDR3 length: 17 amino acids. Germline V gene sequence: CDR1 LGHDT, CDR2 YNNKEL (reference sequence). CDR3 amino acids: CASSQDLSRGYNSPLHF. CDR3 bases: TGTGCCAGCAGCCAAGATCTGTCCAGGGGCTATAATTCACCCCTCCACTTT.

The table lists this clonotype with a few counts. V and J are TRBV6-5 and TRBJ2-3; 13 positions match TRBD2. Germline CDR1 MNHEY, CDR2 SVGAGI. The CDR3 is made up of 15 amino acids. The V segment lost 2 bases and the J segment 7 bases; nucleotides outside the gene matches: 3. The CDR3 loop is CASSYMGLAGYTQYF. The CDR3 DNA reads TGTGCCAGCAGTTACATGGGACTAGCGGGGTATACGCAGTATTTT.

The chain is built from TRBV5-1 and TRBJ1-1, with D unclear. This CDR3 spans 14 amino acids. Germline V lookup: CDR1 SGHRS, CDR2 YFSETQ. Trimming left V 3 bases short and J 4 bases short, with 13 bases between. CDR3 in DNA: TGCGCCAGCAGCTATTACGGGTTAGGCACTGAAGCTTTCTTT. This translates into CASSYYGLGTEAFF.

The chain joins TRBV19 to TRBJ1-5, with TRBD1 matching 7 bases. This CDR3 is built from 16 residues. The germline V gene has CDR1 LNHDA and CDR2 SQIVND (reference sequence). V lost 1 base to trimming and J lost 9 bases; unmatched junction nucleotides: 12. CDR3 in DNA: TGTGCCAGTAGTATAGCCACGTTCAGGGACAGTCCGCCCCAGCATTTT. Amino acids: CASSIATFRDSPPQHF.

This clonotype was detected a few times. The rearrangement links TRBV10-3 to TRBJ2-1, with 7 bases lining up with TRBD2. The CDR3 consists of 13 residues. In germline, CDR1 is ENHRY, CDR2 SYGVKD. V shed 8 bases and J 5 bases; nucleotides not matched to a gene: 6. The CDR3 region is CAIPGTTNNEQFF. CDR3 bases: TGTGCCATCCCCGGGACTACAAACAATGAGCAGTTCTTC.

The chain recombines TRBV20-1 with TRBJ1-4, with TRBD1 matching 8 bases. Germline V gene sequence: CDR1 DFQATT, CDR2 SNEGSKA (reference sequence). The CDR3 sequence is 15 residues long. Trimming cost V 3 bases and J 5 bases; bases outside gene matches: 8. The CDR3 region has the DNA TGCAGTGCTAGCGAACCTACAGGGGGGAATGAAAAACTGTTTTTT. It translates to CSASEPTGGNEKLFF.

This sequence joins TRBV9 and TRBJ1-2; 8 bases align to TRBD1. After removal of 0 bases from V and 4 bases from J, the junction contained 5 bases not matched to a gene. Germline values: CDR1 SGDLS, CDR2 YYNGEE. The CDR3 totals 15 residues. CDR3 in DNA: TGTGCCAGCAGCGTAGAAGGACAGGGAATCTATGGCTACACCTTC. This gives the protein CASSVEGQGIYGYTF.

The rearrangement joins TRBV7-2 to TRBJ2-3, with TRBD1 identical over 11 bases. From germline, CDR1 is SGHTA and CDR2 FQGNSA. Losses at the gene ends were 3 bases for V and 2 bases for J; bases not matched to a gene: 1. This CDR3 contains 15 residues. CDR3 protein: CASSLDRGHTDTQYF. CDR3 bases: TGTGCCAGCAGCTTGGACAGGGGGCACACAGATACGCAGTATTTT.

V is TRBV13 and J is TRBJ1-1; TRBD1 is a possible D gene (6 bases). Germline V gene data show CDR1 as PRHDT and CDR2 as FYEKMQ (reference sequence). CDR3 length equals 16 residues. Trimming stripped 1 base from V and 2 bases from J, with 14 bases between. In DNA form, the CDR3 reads TGTGCCAGCAGCTTAGTCCGGGGAGGGGGTAACACTGAAGCTTTCTTT. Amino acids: CASSLVRGGGNTEAFF.

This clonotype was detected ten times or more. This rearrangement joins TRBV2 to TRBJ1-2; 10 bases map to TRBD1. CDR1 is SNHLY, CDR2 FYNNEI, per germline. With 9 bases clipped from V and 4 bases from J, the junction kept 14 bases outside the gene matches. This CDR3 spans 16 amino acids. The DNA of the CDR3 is TGTGCCAGACGCCGGGACAGGGGCGAGGAGGCCTATGGCTACACCTTC. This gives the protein CARRRDRGEEAYGYTF. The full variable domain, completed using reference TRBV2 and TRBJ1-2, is EPEVTQTPSHQVTQMGQEVILRCVPISNHLYFYWYRQILGQKVEFLVSFYNNEISEKSEIFDDQFSVERPDGSNFTLKIRSTKLEDSAMYFCARRRDRGEEAYGYTFGSGTRLTVV.

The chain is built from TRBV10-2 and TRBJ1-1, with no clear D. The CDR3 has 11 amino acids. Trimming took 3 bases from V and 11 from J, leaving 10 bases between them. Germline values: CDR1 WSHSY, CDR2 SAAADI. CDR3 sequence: CASSEAPPAFF. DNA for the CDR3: TGCGCCAGCAGTGAAGCCCCTCCGGCTTTCTTT.

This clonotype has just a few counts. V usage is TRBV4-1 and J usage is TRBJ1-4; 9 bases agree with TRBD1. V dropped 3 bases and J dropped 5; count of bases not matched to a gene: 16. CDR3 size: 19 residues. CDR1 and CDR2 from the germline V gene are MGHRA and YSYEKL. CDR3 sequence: CASSQRSGTGMSGNEKLFF. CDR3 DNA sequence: TGCGCCAGCAGCCAGCGATCCGGGACAGGGATGAGTGGCAATGAAAAACTGTTTTTT.

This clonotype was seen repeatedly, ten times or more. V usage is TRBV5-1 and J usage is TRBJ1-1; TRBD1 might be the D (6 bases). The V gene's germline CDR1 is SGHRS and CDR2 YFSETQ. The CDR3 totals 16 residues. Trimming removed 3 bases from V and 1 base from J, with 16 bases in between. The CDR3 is CASSSHRTAPNTEAFF. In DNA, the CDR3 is TGCGCCAGCAGCTCTCATCGGACAGCACCGAACACTGAAGCTTTCTTT.

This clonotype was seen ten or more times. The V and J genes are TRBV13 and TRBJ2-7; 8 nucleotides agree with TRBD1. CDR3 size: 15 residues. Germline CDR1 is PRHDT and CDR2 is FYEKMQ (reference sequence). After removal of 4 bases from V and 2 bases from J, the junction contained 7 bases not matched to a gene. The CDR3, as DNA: TGTGCCAGCAGCTCCATGACAGGGGCGACCTACGAGCAGTACTTC. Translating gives CASSSMTGATYEQYF.

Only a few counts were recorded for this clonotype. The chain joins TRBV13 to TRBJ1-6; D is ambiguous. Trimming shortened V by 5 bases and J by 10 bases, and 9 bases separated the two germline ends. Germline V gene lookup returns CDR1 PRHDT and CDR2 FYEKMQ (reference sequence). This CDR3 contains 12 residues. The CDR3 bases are TGTGCCAGCAGCACCGGGAAGTCACCCCTCCACTTT. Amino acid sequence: CASSTGKSPLHF. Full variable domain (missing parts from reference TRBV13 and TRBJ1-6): AAGVIQSPRHLIKEKRETATLKCYPIPRHDTVYWYQQGPGQDPQFLISFYEKMQSDKGSIPDRFSAQQFSDYHSELNMSSLELGDSALYFCASSTGKSPLHFGNGTRLTVT.

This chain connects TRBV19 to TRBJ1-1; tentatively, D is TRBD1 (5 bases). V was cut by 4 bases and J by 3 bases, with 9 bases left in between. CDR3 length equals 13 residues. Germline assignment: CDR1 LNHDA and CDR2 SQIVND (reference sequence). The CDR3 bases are TGTGCCAGTAGTACAGGGAAGTACACTGAAGCTTTCTTT. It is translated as CASSTGKYTEAFF.

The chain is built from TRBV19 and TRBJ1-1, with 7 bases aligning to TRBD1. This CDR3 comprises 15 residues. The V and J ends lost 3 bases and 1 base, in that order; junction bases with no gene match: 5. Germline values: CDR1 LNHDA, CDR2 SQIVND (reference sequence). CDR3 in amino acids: CASSIGQASNTEAFF. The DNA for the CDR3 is TGTGCCAGTAGTATCGGACAGGCATCGAACACTGAAGCTTTCTTT.

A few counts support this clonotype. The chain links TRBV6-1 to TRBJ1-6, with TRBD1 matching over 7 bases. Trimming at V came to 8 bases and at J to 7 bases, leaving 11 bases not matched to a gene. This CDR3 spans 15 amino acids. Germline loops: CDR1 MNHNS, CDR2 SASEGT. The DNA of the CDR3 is TGTGCCAGCGCCCCGACAGGGAATTGGAATTCACCCCTCCACTTT. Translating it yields CASAPTGNWNSPLHF.

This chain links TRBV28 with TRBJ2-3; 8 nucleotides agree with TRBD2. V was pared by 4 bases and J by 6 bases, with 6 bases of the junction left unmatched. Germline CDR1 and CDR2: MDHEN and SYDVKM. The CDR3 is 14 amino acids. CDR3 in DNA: TGTGCCAGCAGTTGGACTAGCCAAGGTGATACGCAGTATTTT. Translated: CASSWTSQGDTQYF.

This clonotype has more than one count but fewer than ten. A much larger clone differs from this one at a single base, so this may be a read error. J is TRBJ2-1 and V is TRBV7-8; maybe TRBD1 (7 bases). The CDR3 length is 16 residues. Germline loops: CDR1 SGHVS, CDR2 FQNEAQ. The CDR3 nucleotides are TGTGCCAGCGGCTTAGCGGACAGGACTTCTTACAATGAGCAGTTCTTC. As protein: CASGLADRTSYNEQFF.